This T cell receptor beta chain was sequenced during a study of T-cell reconstitution after alpha-beta-depleted transplantation in children. Findings and limits, study-wide: Surviving recipient cells, namely T cells and thymic progenitors, were the source of high day-60 TCRbeta diversity in some patients. After one year, T-cell counts and TCRbeta diversity mostly came from new T cells. About two months after transplant, alpha-beta T cells reportedly came from several hundred expanded graft clones.

This clonotype was detected ten times or more. Its antigen is still unknown. The TCRbeta library was prepared with unique molecular identifiers. TCRdb independently ran MiXCR on the PCR reads; one entry per CDR3 protein. The sample lists around 450,000 distinct CDR3 sequences, about 10% occurring once. The specimen was PBMCs, collected before TCRalphabeta/CD19-depleted stem cell transplant. This receptor was identified in a child aged 2 to 10 with inherited bone marrow failure, due to receive a stem cell transplant.

The CDR3 here is CASRARQGGYEQYF. CDR3 coding DNA: TGCGCCAGCAGAGCGAGACAGGGGGGCTACGAGCAGTACTTC. The chain carries TRBV5-1 and TRBJ2-7; TRBD1 matches 9 bases. Germline V CDR1 and CDR2: SGHRS, YFSETQ. The V gene end was trimmed by 5 bases and the J gene end by 3 bases; junction bases not matched to a gene: 6. The CDR3 length is 14 residues.